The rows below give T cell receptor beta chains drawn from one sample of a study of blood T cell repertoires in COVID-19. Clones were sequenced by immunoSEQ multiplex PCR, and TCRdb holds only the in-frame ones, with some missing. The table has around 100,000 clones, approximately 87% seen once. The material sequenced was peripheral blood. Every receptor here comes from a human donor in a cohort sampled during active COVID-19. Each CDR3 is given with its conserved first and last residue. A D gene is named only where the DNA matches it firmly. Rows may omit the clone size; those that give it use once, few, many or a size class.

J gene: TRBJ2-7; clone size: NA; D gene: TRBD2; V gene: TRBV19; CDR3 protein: CASSIALGEMRGSYEQYF; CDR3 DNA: TGTGCCAGTAGTATTGCTTTGGGGGAGATGCGGGGGAGCTACGAGCAGTACTTC
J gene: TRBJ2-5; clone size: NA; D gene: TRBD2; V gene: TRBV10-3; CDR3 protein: CAISGGGETQYF; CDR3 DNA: TGTGCCATCAGTGGGGGGGGAGAGACCCAGTACTTC
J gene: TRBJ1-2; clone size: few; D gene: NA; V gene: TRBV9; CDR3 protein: CASSAGQLNYGYTF; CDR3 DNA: TGTGCCAGCAGCGCCGGACAGCTTAACTATGGCTACACCTTC
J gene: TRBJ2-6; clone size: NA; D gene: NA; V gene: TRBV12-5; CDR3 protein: CASGSGLPGANVLTF; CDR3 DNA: TGTGCTAGTGGATCAGGGTTGCCTGGGGCCAACGTCCTGACTTTC
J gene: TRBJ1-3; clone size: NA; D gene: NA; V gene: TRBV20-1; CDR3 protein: CSGRGGNTIYF; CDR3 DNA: TGCAGTGGCAGGGGTGGAAACACCATATATTTT
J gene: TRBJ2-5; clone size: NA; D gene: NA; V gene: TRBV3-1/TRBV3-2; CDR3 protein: CASSQRSGETQYF; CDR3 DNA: TGTGCCAGCAGCCAGAGGTCGGGGGAGACCCAGTACTTC
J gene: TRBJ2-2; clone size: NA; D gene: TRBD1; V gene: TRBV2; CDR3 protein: CALKTGDTGELFF; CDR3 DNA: TGTGCCTTAAAAACAGGGGACACCGGGGAGCTGTTTTTT
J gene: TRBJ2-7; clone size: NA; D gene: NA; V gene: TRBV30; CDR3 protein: CAWSHGAGMMGQYF; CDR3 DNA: TGTGCCTGGAGTCATGGGGCAGGGATGATGGGGCAGTACTTC
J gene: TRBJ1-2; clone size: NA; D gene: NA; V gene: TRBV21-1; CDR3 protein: CATSERYGYTF; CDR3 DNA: TGTGCCACTTCAGAGAGGTATGGCTACACCTTC
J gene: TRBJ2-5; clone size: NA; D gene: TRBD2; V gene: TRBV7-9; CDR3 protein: CASSFVAGAVETQYF; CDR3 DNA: TGTGCCAGCAGCTTCGTGGCGGGAGCGGTCGAGACCCAGTACTTC
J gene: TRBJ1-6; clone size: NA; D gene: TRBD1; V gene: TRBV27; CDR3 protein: CASSLGTGNNSPLHF; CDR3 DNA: TGTGCCAGCAGTTTGGGGACAGGGAATAATTCACCCCTCCACTTT
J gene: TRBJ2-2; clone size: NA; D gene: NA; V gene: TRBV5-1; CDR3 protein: CASTPTGTTNTGELFF; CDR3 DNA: TGCGCCAGCACTCCGACCGGGACAACGAACACCGGGGAGCTGTTTTTT
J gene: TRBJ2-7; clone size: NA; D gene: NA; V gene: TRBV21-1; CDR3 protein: CASSNRSYEQYF; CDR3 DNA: TGTGCCAGCAGCAACCGGAGCTACGAGCAGTACTTC
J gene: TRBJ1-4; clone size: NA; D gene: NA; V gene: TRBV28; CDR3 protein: CASSLPQESLFF; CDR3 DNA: TGTGCCAGCAGTTTACCTCAGGAATCACTGTTTTTT
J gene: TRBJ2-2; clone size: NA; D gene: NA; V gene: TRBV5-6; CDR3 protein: CASSLRGGAGTGELFF; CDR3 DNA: TGTGCCAGCAGCTTGAGGGGGGGCGCGGGCACCGGGGAGCTGTTTTTT
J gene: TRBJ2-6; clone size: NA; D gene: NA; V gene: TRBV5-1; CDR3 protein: CASSGLVSGANVLTF; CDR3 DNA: TGCGCCAGCAGCGGGCTCGTCTCTGGGGCCAACGTCCTGACTTTC
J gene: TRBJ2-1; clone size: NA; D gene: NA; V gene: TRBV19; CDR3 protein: CASSIGGSGEQFF; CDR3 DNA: TGTGCCAGTAGTATAGGAGGGTCTGGTGAGCAGTTCTTC
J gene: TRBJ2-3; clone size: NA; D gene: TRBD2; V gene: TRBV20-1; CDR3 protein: CSASSGGTDTQYF; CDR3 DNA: TGCAGTGCTAGTAGCGGGGGAACAGATACGCAGTATTTT
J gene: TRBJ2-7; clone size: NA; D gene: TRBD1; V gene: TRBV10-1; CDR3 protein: CASSDWDRDSGEQYF; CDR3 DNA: TGCGCCAGCAGTGATTGGGACAGGGACTCGGGTGAGCAGTACTTC
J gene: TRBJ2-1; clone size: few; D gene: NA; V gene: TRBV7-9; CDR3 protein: CASSLPIRLGNEQFF; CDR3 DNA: TGTGCCAGCAGCTTACCTATCCGACTGGGTAATGAGCAGTTCTTC
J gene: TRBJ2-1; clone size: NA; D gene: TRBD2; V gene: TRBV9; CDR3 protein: CASSPREGGTNNEQFF; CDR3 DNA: TGTGCCAGCAGCCCCCGGGAGGGAGGGACCAATAATGAGCAGTTCTTC
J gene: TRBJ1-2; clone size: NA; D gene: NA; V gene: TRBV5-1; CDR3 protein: CASNPGGVGPGYTF; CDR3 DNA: TGCGCCAGCAACCCTGGGGGCGTGGGCCCTGGCTACACCTTC
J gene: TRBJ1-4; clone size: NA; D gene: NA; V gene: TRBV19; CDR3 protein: CASSIGGGNEKLFF; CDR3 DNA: TGTGCCAGTAGTATCGGGGGAGGTAATGAAAAACTGTTTTTT
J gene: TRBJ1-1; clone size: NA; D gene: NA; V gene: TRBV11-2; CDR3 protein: CASSLGGNTEAFF; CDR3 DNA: TGTGCCAGCAGCTTAGGAGGAAACACTGAAGCTTTCTTT
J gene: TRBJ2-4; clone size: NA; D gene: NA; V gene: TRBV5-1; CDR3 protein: CASSLDPGSKNIQYF; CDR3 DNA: TGCGCCAGCAGCTTGGATCCGGGGTCCAAAAACATTCAGTACTTC
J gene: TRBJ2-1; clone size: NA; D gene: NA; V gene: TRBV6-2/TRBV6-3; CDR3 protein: CASSSVYEQFF; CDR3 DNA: TGTGCCAGCAGTTCCGTATATGAGCAGTTCTTC
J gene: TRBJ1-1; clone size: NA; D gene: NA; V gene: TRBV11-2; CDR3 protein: CASSLDAGIDGTEAFF; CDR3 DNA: TGTGCCAGCAGCTTAGATGCGGGGATAGATGGCACTGAAGCTTTCTTT
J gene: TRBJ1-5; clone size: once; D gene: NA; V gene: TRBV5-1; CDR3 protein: CASSLNDRSNQPQHF; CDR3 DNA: TGCGCCAGCAGCTTGAACGACAGGAGCAATCAGCCCCAGCATTTT
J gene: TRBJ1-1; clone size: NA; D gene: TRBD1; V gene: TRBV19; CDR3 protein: CASGTGREANTEAFF; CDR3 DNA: TGTGCCAGCGGGACAGGGAGAGAGGCGAACACTGAAGCTTTCTTT
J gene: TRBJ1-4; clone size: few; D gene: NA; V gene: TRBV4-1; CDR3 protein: CASSQDLDFATTNEKLFF; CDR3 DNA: TGCGCCAGCAGCCAAGATTTAGATTTTGCTACAACTAATGAAAAACTGTTTTTT
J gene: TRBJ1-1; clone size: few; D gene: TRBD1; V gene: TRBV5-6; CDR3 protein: CASSLEGTGYNTEAFF; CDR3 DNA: TGTGCCAGCAGCTTGGAGGGGACAGGGTATAACACTGAAGCTTTCTTT
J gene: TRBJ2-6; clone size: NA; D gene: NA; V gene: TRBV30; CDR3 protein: CAWSVPRVSGANVLTF; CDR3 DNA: TGTGCCTGGAGTGTACCCAGGGTCTCTGGGGCCAACGTCCTGACTTTC
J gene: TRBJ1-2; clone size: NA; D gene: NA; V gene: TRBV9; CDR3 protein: CASSVDTGNYGYTF; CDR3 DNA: TGTGCCAGCAGCGTCGATACAGGGAACTATGGCTACACCTTC
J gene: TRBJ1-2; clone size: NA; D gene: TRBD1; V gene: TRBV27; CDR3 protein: CASSFYTTGTAIYGYTF; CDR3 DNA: TGTGCCAGCAGTTTCTATACGACCGGGACAGCAATCTATGGCTACACCTTC
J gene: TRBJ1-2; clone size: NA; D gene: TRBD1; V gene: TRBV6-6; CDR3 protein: CASSYSRTGYGYTF; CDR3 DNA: TGTGCCAGCAGTTACTCGAGGACAGGATATGGCTACACCTTC
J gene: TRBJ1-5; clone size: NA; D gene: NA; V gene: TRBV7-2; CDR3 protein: CASSLDSINQPQHF; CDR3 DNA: TGTGCCAGCAGCTTAGACAGTATCAATCAGCCCCAGCATTTT
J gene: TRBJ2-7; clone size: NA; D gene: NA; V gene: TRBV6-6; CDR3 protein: CASNSPPGSQTHEQYF; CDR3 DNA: TGTGCCAGCAATTCGCCTCCGGGATCGCAAACCCACGAGCAGTACTTC
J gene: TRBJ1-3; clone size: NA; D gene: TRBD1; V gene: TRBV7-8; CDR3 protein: CASSLNRDRGRNTIYF; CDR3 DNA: TGTGCCAGCAGCTTGAACCGGGACAGGGGAAGGAACACCATATATTTT
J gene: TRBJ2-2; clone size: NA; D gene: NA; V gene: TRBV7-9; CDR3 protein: CAIATGELFF; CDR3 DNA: TGTGCCATAGCCACCGGGGAGCTGTTTTTT
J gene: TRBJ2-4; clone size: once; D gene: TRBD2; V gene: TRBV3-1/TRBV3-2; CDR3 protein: CARGTSVLAKNIQYF; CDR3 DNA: TGTGCCAGGGGGACTAGCGTACTAGCCAAAAACATTCAGTACTTC
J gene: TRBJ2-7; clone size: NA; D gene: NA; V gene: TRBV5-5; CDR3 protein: CASSFGPGEVEQYF; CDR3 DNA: TGTGCCAGCAGCTTTGGTCCGGGGGAGGTCGAGCAGTACTTC
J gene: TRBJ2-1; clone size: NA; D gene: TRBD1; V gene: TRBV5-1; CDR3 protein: CASSLYRDSPFNEQFF; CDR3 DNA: TGCGCCAGCAGCTTATACCGGGACAGCCCCTTCAATGAGCAGTTCTTC
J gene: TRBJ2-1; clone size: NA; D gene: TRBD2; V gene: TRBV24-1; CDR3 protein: CATMRGEGRGTNEQFF; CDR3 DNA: TGTGCCACCATGCGGGGGGAGGGTAGGGGCACCAATGAGCAGTTCTTC
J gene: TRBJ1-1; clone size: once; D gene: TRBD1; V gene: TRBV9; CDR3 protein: CASSFNPGTGSTEAFF; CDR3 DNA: TGTGCCAGCAGCTTCAACCCCGGGACAGGGAGCACTGAAGCTTTCTTT
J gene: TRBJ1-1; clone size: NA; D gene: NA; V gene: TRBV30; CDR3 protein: CAWSVWLEAFF; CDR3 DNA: TGTGCCTGGAGTGTATGGCTTGAAGCTTTCTTT
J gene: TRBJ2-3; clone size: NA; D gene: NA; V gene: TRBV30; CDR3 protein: CAWSVGAGTDTQYF; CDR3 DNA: TGTGCCTGGAGTGTGGGTGCGGGCACAGATACGCAGTATTTT
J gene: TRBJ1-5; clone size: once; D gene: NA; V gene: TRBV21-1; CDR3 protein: CASSKGWDIYQPQHF; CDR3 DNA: TGTGCCAGCAGCAAAGGATGGGACATTTATCAGCCCCAGCATTTT
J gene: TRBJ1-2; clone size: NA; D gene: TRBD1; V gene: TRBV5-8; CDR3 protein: CASSLGRGWLYGYTF; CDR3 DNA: TGTGCCAGCAGCTTGGGCAGGGGGTGGTTGTATGGCTACACCTTC
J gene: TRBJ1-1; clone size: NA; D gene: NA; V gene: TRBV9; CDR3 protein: CASSPTSEGEAFF; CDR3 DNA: TGTGCCAGCAGCCCGACCTCCGAGGGAGAAGCTTTCTTT
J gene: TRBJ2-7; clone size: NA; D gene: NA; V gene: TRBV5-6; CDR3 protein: CASSLLLREQYF; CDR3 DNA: TGTGCCAGCAGCTTGCTTCTCCGCGAGCAGTACTTC
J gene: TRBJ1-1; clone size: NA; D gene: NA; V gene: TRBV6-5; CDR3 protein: CASSYSAVNTEAFF; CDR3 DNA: TGTGCCAGCAGTTACTCGGCGGTTAACACTGAAGCTTTCTTT
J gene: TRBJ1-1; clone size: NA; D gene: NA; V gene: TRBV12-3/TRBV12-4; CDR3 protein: CASSLGTENEAFF; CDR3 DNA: TGTGCCAGCAGTTTAGGGACAGAAAACGAAGCTTTCTTT
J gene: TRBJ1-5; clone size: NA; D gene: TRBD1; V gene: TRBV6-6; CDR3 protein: CASSRQGTTNSNQPQHF; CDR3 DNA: TGTGCCAGCAGCCGACAGGGGACAACAAATAGCAATCAGCCCCAGCATTTT
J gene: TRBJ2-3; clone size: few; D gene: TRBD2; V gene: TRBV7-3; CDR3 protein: CASSLRGAGSTDTQYF; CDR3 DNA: TGTGCCAGCAGCTTGAGAGGAGCGGGGTCCACAGATACGCAGTATTTT
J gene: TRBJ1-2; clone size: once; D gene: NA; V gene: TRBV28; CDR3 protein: CASSLAGYGYTF; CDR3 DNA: TGTGCCAGCAGTTTGGCAGGGTATGGCTACACCTTC
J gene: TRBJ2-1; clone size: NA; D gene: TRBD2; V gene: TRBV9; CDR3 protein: CASSKGLASSYNEQFF; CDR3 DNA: TGTGCCAGCAGCAAGGGACTAGCGAGCTCCTACAATGAGCAGTTCTTC
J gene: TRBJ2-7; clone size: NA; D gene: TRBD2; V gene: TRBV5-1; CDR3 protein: CASSLGYGGALYEQYF; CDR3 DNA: TGCGCCAGCAGCTTGGGTTACGGGGGGGCCCTCTACGAGCAGTACTTC
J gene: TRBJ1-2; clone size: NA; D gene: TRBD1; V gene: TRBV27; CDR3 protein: CASSPDRGYGYTF; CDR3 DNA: TGTGCCAGCAGTCCAGACAGGGGCTATGGCTACACCTTC
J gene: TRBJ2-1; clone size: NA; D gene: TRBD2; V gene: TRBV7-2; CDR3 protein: CASSFGTSGSGEQFF; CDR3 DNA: TGTGCCAGCAGCTTCGGGACTAGCGGGAGTGGGGAGCAGTTCTTC